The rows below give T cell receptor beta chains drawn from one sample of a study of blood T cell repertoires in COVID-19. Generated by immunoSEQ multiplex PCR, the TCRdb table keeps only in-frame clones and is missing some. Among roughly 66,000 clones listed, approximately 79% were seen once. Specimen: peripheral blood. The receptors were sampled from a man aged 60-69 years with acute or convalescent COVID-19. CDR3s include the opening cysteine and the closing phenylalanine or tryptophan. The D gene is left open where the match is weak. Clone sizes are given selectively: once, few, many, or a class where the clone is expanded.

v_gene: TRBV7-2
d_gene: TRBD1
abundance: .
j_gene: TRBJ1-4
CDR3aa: CASSLGQGRGEKLFF
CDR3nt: TGTGCCAGCAGCTTGGGACAGGGACGAGGCGAAAAACTGTTTTTT

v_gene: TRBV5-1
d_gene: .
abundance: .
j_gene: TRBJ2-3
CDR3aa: CASSFFGTLSTDTQYF
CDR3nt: TGCGCCAGCAGCTTTTTCGGGACACTTAGCACAGATACGCAGTATTTT

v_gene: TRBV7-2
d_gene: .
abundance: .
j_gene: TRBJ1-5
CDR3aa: CASSLRGSQPQHF
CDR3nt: TGTGCCAGCAGCTTAAGAGGGTCTCAGCCCCAGCATTTT

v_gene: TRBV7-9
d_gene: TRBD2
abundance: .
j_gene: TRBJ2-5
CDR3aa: CASSLGGGVETQYF
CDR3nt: TGTGCCAGCAGCTTAGGCGGGGGTGTAGAGACCCAGTACTTC

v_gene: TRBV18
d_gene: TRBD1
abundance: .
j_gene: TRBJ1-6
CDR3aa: CASSPQRTGPNSPLHF
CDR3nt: TGTGCCAGCTCACCACAGAGGACAGGCCCAAATTCACCCCTCCACTTT

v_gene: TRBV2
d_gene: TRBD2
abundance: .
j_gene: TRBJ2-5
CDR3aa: CASSTGLAGNFAQYF
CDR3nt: TGTGCCAGCAGCACTGGACTAGCGGGGAATTTTGCCCAGTACTTC

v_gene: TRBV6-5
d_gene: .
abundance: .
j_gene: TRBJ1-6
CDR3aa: CASSRREPGSPLHF
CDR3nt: TGTGCCAGCAGCCGCAGAGAGCCGGGGTCACCCCTCCACTTT

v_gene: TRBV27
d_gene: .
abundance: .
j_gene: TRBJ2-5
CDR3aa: CASSSLRNQETQYF
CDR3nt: TGTGCCAGCAGTTCTTTGCGGAACCAAGAGACCCAGTACTTC

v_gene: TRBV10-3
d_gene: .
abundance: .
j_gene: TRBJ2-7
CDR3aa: CAISESTTGEPYF
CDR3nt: TGTGCCATCAGTGAGTCAACGACAGGCGAACCGTACTTC

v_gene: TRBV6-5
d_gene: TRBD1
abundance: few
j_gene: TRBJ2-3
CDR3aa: CASRDRVGDTQYF
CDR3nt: TGTGCCAGCAGGGACAGGGTGGGGGATACGCAGTATTTT

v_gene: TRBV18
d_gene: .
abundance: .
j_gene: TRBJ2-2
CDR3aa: CASSPDRIRTGELFF
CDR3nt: TGTGCCAGCTCCCCCGACAGGATTCGCACCGGGGAGCTGTTTTTT

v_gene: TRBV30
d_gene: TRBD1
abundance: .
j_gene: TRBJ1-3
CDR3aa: CAWSWDSAGNTIYF
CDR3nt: TGTGCCTGGAGTTGGGACAGTGCTGGAAACACCATATATTTT

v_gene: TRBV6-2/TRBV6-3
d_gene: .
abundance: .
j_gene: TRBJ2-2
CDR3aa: CASSYGYSRAGAGELFF
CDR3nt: TGTGCCAGCAGTTACGGTTACAGCCGCGCGGGTGCCGGGGAGCTGTTTTTT

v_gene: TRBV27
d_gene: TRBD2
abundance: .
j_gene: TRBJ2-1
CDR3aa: CASRALAGGPGNEQFF
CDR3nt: TGTGCCAGCAGAGCACTAGCGGGGGGGCCGGGGAATGAGCAGTTCTTC

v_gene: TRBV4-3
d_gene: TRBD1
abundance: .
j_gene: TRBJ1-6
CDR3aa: CASSRSGQGNSPLHF
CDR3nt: TGCGCCAGCAGCCGTTCGGGACAGGGAAATTCACCCCTCCACTTT

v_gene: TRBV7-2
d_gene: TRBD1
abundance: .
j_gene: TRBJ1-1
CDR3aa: CASSDRDSLSPMNTEAFF
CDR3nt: TGTGCCAGCAGCGATAGGGACAGCTTATCACCCATGAACACTGAAGCTTTCTTT

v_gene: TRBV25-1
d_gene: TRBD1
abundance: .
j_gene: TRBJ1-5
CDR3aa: CASSAGTGNYQPQHF
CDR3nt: TGTGCCAGCAGTGCCGGGACAGGAAATTATCAGCCCCAGCATTTT

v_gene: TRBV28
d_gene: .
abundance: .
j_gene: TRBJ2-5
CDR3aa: CASSLGGVRETQYF
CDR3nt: TGTGCCAGCAGTTTAGGAGGGGTGAGGGAGACCCAGTACTTC

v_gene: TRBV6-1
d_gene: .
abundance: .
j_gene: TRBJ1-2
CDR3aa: CASSEYLRGYTF
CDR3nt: TGTGCCAGCAGTGAATATCTGCGTGGCTACACCTTC

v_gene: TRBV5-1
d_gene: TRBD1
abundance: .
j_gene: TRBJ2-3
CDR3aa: CASSSGTGGADTQYF
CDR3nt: TGCGCCAGCAGCTCCGGGACAGGGGGCGCAGATACGCAGTATTTT

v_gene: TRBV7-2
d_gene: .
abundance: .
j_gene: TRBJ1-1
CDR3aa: CASSLLTANTEAFF
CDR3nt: TGTGCCAGCAGCTTACTAACAGCGAACACTGAAGCTTTCTTT

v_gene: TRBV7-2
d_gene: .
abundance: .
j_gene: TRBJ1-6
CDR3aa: CASSLSPDSPLHF
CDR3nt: TGTGCCAGCAGCCTATCCCCGGATTCACCCCTCCACTTT

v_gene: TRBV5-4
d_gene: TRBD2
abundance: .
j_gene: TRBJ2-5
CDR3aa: CASSRGGTYQETQYF
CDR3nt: TGTGCCAGCAGCCGCGGGGGGACTTACCAAGAGACCCAGTACTTC

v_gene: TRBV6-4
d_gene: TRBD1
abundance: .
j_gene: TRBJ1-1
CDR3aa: CASSDPGTGVTEAFF
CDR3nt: TGTGCCAGCAGTGACCCCGGGACAGGGGTCACTGAAGCTTTCTTT

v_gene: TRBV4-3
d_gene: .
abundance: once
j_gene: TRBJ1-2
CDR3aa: CASSQVLGGAHEFQTYGYTF
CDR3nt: TGCGCCAGCAGCCAAGTACTTGGGGGGGCGCATGAATTCCAAACCTATGGCTACACCTTC

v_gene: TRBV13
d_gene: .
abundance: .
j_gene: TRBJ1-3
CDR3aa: CASSRREGDTIYF
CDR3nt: TGTGCCAGCAGCCGTAGAGAGGGGGACACCATATATTTT

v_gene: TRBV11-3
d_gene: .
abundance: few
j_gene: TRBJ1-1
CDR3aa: CASSRTQGAEAFF
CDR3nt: TGTGCCAGCAGTCGGACACAGGGAGCTGAAGCTTTCTTT

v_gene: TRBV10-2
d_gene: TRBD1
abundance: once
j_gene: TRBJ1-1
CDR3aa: CASRTGTAEAFF
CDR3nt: TGCGCCAGCAGGACAGGGACAGCTGAAGCTTTCTTT

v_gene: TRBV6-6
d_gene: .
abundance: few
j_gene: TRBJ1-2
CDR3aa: CASSHRRGSDYGYTF
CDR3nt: TGTGCCAGCAGTCATCGCCGGGGGTCAGACTATGGCTACACCTTC

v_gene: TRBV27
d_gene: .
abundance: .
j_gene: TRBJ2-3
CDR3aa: CASSLQGYTQYF
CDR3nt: TGTGCCAGCAGTTTACAGGGATATACGCAGTATTTT

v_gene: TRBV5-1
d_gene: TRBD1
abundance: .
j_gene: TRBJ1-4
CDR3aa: CASSVDRPNEKLFF
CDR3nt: TGCGCCAGCAGCGTGGACAGGCCAAATGAAAAACTGTTTTTT

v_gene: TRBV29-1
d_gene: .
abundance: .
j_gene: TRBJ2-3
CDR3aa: CSYTDRYTDTQYF
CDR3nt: TGCAGCTATACAGACAGGTACACAGATACGCAGTATTTT

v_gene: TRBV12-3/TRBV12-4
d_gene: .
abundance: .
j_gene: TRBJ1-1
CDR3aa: CASIQENTEAFF
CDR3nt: TGTGCCAGCATTCAGGAGAACACTGAAGCTTTCTTT

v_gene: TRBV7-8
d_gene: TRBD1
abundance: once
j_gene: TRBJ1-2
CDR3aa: CASSLRGQIYGYTF
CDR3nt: TGTGCCAGCAGCTTAAGGGGACAGATATATGGCTACACCTTC

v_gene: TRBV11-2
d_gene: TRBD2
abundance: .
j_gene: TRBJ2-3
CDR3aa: CASSLEAGALGSGQYF
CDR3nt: TGTGCCAGCAGCTTAGAAGCGGGGGCTCTCGGATCGGGGCAGTATTTT

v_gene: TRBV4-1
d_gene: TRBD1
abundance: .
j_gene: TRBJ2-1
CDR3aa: CASSQETGLRYNEQFF
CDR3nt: TGCGCCAGCAGCCAAGAGACAGGGCTGAGGTACAATGAGCAGTTCTTC

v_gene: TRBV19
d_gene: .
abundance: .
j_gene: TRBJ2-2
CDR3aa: CASSYRTANTGELFF
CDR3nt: TGTGCCAGTAGTTATAGGACAGCGAACACCGGGGAGCTGTTTTTT

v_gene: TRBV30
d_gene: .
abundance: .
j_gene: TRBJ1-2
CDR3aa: CAWSTGSYGYTF
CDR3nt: TGTGCCTGGAGCACAGGGTCCTATGGCTACACCTTC

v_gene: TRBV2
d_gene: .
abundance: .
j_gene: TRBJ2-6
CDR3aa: CASSEGPRGLAGANVLTF
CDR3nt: TGTGCCAGCAGTGAAGGTCCCAGGGGCTTGGCTGGGGCCAACGTCCTGACTTTC

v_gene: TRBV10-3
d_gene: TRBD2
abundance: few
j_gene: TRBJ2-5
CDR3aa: CAISESYAGGGVQETQYF
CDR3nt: TGTGCCATCAGTGAGAGTTACGCAGGCGGGGGGGTCCAAGAGACCCAGTACTTC

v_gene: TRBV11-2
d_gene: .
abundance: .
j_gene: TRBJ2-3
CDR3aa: CASSLLPGLGTDTQYF
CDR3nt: TGTGCCAGCAGCCTCCTGCCCGGGTTAGGTACAGATACGCAGTATTTT

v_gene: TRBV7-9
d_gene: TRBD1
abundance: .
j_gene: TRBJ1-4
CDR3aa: CASSRGPGQGATRGNEKLFF
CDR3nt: TGTGCCAGCAGCCGGGGCCCGGGACAGGGGGCAACAAGGGGGAATGAAAAACTGTTTTTT

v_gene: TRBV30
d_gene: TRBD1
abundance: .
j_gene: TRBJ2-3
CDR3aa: CAWSTGTTDTQYF
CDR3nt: TGTGCCTGGTCGACAGGGACCACAGATACGCAGTATTTT

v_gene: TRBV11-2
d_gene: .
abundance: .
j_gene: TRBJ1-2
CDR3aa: CASSIQTRAYGYTF
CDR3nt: TGTGCCAGCAGCATCCAAACCAGGGCCTATGGCTACACCTTC

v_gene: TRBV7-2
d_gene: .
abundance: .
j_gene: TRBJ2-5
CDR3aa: CASSLVGGGGETQYF
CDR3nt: TGTGCCAGCAGCTTAGTTGGGGGCGGAGGAGAGACCCAGTACTTC

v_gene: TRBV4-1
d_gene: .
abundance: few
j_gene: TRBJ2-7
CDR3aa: CASSQVAKSYEQYF
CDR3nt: TGCGCCAGCAGCCAAGTAGCAAAATCCTACGAGCAGTACTTC